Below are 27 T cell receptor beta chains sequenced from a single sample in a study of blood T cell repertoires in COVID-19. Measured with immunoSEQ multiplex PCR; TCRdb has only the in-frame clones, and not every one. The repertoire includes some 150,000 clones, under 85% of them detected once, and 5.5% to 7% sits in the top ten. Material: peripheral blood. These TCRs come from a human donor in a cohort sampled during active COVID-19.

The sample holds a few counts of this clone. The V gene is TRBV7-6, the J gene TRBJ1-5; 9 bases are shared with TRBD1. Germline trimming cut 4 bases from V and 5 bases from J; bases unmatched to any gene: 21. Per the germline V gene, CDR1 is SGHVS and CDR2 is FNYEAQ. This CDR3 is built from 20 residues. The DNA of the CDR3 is TGTGCCAGCAGCTCGAACCCGGGACAGGGATTGGCCGGCCTGTATCAGCCCCAGCATTTT. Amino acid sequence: CASSSNPGQGLAGLYQPQHF.

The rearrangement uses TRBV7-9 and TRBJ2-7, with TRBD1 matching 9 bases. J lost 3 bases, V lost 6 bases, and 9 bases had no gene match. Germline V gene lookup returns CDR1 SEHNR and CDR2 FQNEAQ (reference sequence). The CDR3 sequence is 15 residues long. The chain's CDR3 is CASRPTGGGNYEQYF. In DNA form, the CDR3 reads TGTGCCAGCAGACCTACAGGGGGCGGAAACTACGAGCAGTACTTC.

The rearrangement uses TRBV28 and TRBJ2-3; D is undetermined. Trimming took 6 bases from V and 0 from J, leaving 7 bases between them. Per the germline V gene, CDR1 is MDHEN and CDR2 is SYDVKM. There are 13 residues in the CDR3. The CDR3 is CASSPPSTDTQYF. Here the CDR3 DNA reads TGTGCCAGCAGCCCCCCGAGCACAGATACGCAGTATTTT.

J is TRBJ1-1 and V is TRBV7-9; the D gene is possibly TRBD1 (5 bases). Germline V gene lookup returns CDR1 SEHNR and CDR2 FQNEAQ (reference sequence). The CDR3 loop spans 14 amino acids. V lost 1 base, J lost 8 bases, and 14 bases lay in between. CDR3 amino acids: CASSLVDGAGEAFF. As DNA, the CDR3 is TGTGCCAGCAGCTTAGTTGATGGGGCAGGCGAAGCTTTCTTT.

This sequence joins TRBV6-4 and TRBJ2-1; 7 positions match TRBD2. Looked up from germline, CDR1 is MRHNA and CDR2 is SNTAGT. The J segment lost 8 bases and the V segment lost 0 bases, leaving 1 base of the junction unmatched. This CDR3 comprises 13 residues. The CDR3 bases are TGTGCCAGCAGTGACTCGGGGAGGGATGAGCAGTTCTTC. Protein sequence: CASSDSGRDEQFF.

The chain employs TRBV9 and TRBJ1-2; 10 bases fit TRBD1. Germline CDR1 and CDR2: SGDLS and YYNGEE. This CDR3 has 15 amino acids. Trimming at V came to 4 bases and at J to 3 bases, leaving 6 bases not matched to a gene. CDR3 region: CASSPKTGGDYGYTF. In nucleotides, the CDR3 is TGTGCCAGCAGCCCGAAGACAGGGGGCGACTATGGCTACACCTTC.

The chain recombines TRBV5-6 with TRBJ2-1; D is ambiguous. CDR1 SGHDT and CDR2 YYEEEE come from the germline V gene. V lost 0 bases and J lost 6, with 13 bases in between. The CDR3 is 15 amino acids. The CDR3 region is CASSLASPTTNEQFF. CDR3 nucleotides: TGTGCCAGCAGCTTGGCTAGTCCGACCACCAATGAGCAGTTCTTC.

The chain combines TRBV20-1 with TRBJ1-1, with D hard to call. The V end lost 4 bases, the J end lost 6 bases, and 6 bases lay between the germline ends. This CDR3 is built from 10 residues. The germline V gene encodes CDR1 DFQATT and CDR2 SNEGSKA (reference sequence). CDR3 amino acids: CSATRAEAFF. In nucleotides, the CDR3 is TGCAGTGCTACACGGGCTGAAGCTTTCTTT.

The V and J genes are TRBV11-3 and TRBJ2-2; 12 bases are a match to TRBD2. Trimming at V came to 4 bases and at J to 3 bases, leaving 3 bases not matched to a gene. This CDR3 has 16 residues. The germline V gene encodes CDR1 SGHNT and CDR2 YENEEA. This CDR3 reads CASSWSSGGDTGELFF. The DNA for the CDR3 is TGTGCCAGCAGCTGGTCTAGCGGGGGGGACACCGGGGAGCTGTTTTTT.

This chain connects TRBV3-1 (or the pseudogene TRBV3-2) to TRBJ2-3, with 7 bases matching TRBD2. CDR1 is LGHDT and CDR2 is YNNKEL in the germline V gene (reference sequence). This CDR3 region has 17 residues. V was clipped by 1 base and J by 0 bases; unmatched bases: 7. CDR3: CASSQATTSFSTDTQYF. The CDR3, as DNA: TGTGCCAGCAGCCAAGCTACGACTAGCTTCAGCACAGATACGCAGTATTTT.

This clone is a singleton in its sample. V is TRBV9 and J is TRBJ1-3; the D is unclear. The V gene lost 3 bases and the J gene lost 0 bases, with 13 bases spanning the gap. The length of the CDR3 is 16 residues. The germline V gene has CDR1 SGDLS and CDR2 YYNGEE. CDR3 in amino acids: CASSATQHSSGNTIYF. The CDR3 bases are TGTGCCAGCAGCGCTACCCAACACAGCTCTGGAAACACCATATATTTT.

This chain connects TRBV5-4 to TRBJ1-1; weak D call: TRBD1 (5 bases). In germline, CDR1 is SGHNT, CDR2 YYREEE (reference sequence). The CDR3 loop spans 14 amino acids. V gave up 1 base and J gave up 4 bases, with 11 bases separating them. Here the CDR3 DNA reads TGTGCCAGCAGCTTGCGGGGGGAAGGCACTGAAGCTTTCTTT. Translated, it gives CASSLRGEGTEAFF.

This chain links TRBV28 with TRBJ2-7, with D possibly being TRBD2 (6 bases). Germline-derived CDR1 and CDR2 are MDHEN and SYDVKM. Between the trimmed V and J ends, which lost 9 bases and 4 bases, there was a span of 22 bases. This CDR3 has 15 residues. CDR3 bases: TGTGCCAGTAGTCCTGGAGAGGGGAGGTATTACGAGCAGTACTTC. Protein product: CASSPGEGRYYEQYF.

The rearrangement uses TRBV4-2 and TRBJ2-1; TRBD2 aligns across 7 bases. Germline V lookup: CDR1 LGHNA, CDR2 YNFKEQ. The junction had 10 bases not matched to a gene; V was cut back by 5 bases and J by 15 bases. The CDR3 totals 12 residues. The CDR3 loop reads CASSIVGGMAFF. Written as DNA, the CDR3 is TGTGCCAGCAGCATCGTGGGGGGGATGGCGTTCTTC.

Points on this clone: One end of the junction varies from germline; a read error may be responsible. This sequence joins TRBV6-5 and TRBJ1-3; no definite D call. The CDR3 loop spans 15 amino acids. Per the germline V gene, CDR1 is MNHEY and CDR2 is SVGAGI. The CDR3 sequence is CASSYGRVSGNTIYF. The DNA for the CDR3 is TGTGCCAGCAGTTACGGGCGGGTGTCTGGGAACACCATATATTTT.

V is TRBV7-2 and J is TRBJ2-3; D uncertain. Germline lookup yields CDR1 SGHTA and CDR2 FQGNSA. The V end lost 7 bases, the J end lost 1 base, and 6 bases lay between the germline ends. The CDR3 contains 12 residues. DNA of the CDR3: TGTGCCAGCACCCCAGGCACAGATACGCAGTATTTT. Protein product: CASTPGTDTQYF. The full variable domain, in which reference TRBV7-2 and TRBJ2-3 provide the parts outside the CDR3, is GAGVSQSPSNKVTEKGKDVELRCDPISGHTALYWYRQSLGQGLEFLIYFQGNSAPDKSGLPSDRFSAERTGGSVSTLTIQRTQQEDSAVYLCASTPGTDTQYFGPGTRLTVL.

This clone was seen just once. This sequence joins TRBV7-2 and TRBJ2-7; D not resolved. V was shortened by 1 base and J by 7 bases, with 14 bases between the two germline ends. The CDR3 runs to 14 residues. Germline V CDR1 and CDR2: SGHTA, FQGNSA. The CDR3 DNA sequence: TGTGCCAGCAGCTTAGACCGACCCGCGAGGGAGCAGTACTTC. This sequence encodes CASSLDRPAREQYF.

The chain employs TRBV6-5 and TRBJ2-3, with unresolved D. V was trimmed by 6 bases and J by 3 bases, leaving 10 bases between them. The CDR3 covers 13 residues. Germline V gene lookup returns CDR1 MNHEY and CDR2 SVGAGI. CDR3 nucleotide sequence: TGTGCCAGCAGCCGGCGGAATACAGATACGCAGTATTTT. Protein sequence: CASSRRNTDTQYF.

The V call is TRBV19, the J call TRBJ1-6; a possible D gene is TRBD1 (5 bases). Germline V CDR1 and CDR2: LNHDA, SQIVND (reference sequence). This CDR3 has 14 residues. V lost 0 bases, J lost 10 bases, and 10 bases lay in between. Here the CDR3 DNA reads TGTGCCAGTAGTATAGAGCGGGACGTATCACCCCTCCACTTT. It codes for CASSIERDVSPLHF. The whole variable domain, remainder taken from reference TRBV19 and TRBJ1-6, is DGGITQSPKYLFRKEGQNVTLSCEQNLNHDAMYWYRQDPGQGLRLIYYSQIVNDFQKGDIAEGYSVSREKKESFPLTVTSAQKNPTAFYLCASSIERDVSPLHFGNGTRLTVT.

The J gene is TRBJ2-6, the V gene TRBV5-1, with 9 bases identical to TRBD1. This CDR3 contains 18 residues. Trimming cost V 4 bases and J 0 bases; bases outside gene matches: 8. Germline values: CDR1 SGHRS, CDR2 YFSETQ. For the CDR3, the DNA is TGCGCCAGCAGCCTAAACAGGGGGCTCAACTCTGGGGCCAACGTCCTGACTTTC. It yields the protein CASSLNRGLNSGANVLTF.

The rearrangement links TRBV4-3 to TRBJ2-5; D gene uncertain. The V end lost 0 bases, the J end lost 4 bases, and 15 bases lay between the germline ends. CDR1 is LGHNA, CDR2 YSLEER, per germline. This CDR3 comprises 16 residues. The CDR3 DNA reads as TGCGCCAGCAGCCAAGATAATTCGGCGAGGAGAGAGACCCAGTACTTC. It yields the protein CASSQDNSARRETQYF.

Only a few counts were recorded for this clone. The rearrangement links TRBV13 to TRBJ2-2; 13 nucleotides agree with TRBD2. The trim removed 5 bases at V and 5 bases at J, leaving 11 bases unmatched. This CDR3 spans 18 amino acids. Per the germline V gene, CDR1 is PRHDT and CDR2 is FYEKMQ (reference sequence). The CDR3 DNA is TGTGCCAGCAGCCCATCTAGACTAGCGGGGGGCCGGACCGGGGAGCTGTTTTTT. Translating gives CASSPSRLAGGRTGELFF.

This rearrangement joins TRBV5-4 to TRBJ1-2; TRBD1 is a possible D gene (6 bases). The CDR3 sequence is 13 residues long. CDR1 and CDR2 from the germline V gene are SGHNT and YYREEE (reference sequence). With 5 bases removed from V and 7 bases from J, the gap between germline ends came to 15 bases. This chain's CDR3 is CASRTQGRGGYTF. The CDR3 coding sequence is TGTGCCAGCAGGACACAGGGAAGGGGTGGCTACACCTTC.

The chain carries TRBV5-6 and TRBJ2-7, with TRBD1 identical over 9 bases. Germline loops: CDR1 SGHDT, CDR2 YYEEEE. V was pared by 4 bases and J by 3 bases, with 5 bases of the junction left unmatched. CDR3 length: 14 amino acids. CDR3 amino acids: CASSRDRANYEQYF. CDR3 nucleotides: TGTGCCAGCAGCCGGGACAGGGCTAACTACGAGCAGTACTTC.

The CDR3 nucleotides read TGTGCCAGCAGCCGGACTGGGAGCGGGGGGGCTTACGAGCAGTACTTC. Encoded protein: CASSRTGSGGAYEQYF. This chain joins TRBV27 and TRBJ2-7; 10 bases align to TRBD2. The CDR3 is 16 residues long. Germline values: CDR1 MNHEY, CDR2 SMNVEV (reference sequence). The V gene end was trimmed by 6 bases and the J gene end by 4 bases; junction bases not matched to a gene: 12.

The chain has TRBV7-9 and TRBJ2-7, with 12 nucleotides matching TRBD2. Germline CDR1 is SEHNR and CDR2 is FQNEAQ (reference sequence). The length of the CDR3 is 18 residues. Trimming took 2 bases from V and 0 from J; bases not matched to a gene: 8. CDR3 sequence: CASSLHGLAGMSSYEQYF. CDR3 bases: TGTGCCAGCAGCTTACATGGACTAGCGGGGATGAGCTCCTACGAGCAGTACTTC.

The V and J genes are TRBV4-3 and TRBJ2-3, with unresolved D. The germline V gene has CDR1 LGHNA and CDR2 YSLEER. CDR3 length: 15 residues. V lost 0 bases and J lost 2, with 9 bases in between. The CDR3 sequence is CASSQDLILTDTQYF. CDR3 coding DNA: TGCGCCAGCAGCCAAGATCTAATCCTCACAGATACGCAGTATTTT.